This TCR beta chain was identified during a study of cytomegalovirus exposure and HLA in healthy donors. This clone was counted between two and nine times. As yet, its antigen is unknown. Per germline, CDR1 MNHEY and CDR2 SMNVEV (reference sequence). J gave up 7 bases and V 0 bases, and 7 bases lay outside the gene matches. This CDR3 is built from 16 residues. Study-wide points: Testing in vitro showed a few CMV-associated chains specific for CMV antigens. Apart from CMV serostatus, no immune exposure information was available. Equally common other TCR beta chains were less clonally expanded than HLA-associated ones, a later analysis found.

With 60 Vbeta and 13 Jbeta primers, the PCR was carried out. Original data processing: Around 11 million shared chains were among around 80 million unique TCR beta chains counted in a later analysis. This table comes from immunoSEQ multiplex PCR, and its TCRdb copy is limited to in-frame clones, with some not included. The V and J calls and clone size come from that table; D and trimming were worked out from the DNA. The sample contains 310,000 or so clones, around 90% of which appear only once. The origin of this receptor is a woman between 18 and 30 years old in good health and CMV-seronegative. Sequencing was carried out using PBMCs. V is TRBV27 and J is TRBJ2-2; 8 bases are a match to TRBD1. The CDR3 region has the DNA TGTGCCAGCAGTTTATCCGGACAGGGATGGGACGGGGAGCTGTTTTTT. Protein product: CASSLSGQGWDGELFF.